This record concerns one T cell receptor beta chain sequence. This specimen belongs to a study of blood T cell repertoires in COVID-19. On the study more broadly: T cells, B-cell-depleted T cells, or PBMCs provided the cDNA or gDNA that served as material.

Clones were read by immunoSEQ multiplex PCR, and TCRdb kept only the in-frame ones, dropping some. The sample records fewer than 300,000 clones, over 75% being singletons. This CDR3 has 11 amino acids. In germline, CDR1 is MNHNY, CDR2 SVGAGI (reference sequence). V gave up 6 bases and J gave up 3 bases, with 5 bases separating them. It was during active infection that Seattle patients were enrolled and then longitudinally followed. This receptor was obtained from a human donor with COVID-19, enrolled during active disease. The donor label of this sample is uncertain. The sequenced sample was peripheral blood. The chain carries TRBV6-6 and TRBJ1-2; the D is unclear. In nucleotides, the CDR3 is TGTGCCAGCAGGGCGGACTATGGCTACACCTTC. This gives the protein CASRADYGYTF.